The next 15 T cell receptor beta chains were all read from a single sample in a study of T cell responses to AZD1222 COVID-19 vaccine. This table comes from immunoSEQ multiplex PCR, and its TCRdb copy is limited to in-frame clones, with some not included. The sample has 99,000 or so clones, over 85% seen once. The sequences come from peripheral blood, collected on day 0 of AZD1222 vaccination. These receptors were collected from an adult in good health.

The J gene is TRBJ1-3, the V gene TRBV3-1 (or the pseudogene TRBV3-2); weak D call: TRBD1 (6 bases). Between the trimmed V and J ends, which lost 2 bases and 2 bases, there was a span of 10 bases. The germline V gene has CDR1 LGHDT and CDR2 YNNKEL (reference sequence). The CDR3 has 15 residues. The CDR3 DNA follows: TGTGCCAGCAGCCAAAGTGACAGGCCTGGAAACACCATATATTTT. Protein: CASSQSDRPGNTIYF.

As DNA, the CDR3 is TGTGCCACCAGCACCCGTCAGGCGAGCAACTATGGCTACACCTTC. It encodes CATSTRQASNYGYTF. The chain carries TRBV15 and TRBJ1-2; D unclear. The germline V gene has CDR1 LNHNV and CDR2 YYDKDF (reference sequence). The length of the CDR3 is 15 residues. V was trimmed by 4 bases and J by 2 bases, leaving 14 bases between them.

The chain links TRBV27 to TRBJ2-7; 12 bases map to TRBD2. J lost 5 bases, V lost 5 bases, and 4 bases had no gene match. This CDR3 comprises 14 residues. CDR1 MNHEY and CDR2 SMNVEV come from the germline V gene (reference sequence). This CDR3 is CASSILAGGDEQYF. The CDR3 bases are TGTGCCAGCAGTATTCTAGCGGGAGGGGACGAGCAGTACTTC.

This clone was seen only a few times. The chain couples TRBV24-1 to TRBJ2-1, with D hard to call. This CDR3 has 11 residues. Trimming stripped 8 bases from V and 4 bases from J, with 5 bases between. Germline V gene sequence: CDR1 KGHDR, CDR2 SFDVKD. CDR3 nucleotide sequence: TGTGCCACCACCCCTTACAATGAGCAGTTCTTC. Amino acid sequence: CATTPYNEQFF.

The chain combines TRBV28 with TRBJ2-7, with 7 bases lining up with TRBD2. This CDR3 region has 14 residues. Germline V CDR1 and CDR2: MDHEN, SYDVKM. The ends lost 5 bases at V and 3 bases at J; junction bases unmatched: 7. CDR3 sequence (DNA): TGTGCCAGCAGTGGGGCGGGGGTGAACTACGAGCAGTACTTC. Amino acids: CASSGAGVNYEQYF.

The gene calls are TRBV28 and TRBJ2-1; the match to TRBD2 covers 10 bases. Germline CDR1 and CDR2: MDHEN and SYDVKM. This CDR3 contains 15 residues. With V trimmed by 7 bases and J by 3 bases, 6 bases remained unmatched. CDR3: CASIRRTSGYNEQFF. CDR3 in DNA: TGTGCCAGCATTCGGCGGACTAGCGGCTACAATGAGCAGTTCTTC. Full variable domain (outside the CDR3, taken from reference TRBV28 and TRBJ2-1): DVKVTQSSRYLVKRTGEKVFLECVQDMDHENMFWYRQDPGLGLRLIYFSYDVKMKEKGDIPEGYSVSREKKERFSLILESASTNQTSMYLCASIRRTSGYNEQFFGPGTRLTVL.

This clone was observed a single time. The chain couples TRBV18 to TRBJ1-2; D remains unclear. Per the germline V gene, CDR1 is KGHSH and CDR2 is LQKENI. The germline V and J ends were trimmed by 3 bases and 4 bases, with 9 bases remaining between them. This CDR3 comprises 13 residues. The chain's CDR3 is CASSPGRAYGYTF. CDR3 in DNA: TGTGCCAGCTCACCGGGGAGAGCCTATGGCTACACCTTC.

V and J are TRBV6-5 and TRBJ1-2, with D perhaps matching TRBD1 (5 bases). Germline V gene sequence: CDR1 MNHEY, CDR2 SVGAGI. The CDR3 is 13 amino acids. Trimming removed 9 bases from V and 3 bases from J, with 14 bases in between. In DNA, the CDR3 is TGTGCCAGTAACCGGGGACGGGACTATGGCTACACCTTC. Residues: CASNRGRDYGYTF.

J is TRBJ2-2 and V is TRBV9; D call uncertain. The CDR3 totals 15 residues. Per germline, CDR1 SGDLS and CDR2 YYNGEE. V dropped 6 bases and J dropped 0 bases, with 12 bases sitting between them. CDR3 residues: CASNDDRTNTGELFF. The CDR3 coding sequence is TGTGCCAGCAATGATGATAGAACGAACACCGGGGAGCTGTTTTTT.

This chain connects TRBV28 to TRBJ2-2; D not resolved. Looked up from germline, CDR1 is MDHEN and CDR2 is SYDVKM. The CDR3 is made up of 13 amino acids. V shed 7 bases and J shed 1 base, with 7 bases lying between them. CDR3 amino acids: CASTPQNTGELFF. Written as DNA, the CDR3 is TGTGCCAGCACCCCCCAGAACACCGGGGAGCTGTTTTTT.

The chain uses TRBV7-2 and TRBJ1-6, with 7 bases matching TRBD1. V lost 5 bases and J lost 4; bases outside the gene matches: 5. The CDR3 is 15 residues long. Per germline, CDR1 SGHTA and CDR2 FQGNSA. DNA for the CDR3: TGTGCCAGCAGCCCTAACAGGGGTTATAATTCACCCCTCCACTTT. It translates to CASSPNRGYNSPLHF.

This clone has a single count. The chain has TRBV15 and TRBJ2-7, with D possibly TRBD2 on 5 matching bases. This CDR3 is 13 amino acids long. Looked up from germline, CDR1 is LNHNV and CDR2 is YYDKDF (reference sequence). Trimming took off 4 bases at V and 2 bases at J, with 9 bases between the two ends. CDR3 sequence reads: CATSTGSPYEQYF. DNA of the CDR3: TGTGCCACCAGCACGGGATCCCCCTACGAGCAGTACTTC.

The J gene is TRBJ2-3, the V gene TRBV7-3, with D tentatively TRBD2 (5 bases). Per the germline V gene, CDR1 is SGHTA and CDR2 is FQGTGA. This CDR3 is built from 13 residues. Deletions cut 3 bases from V and 2 bases from J, with 6 bases between. CDR3 loop: CASSFGNTDTQYF. In DNA, the CDR3 is TGTGCCAGCAGCTTCGGGAACACAGATACGCAGTATTTT.

The genes are TRBV21-1 and TRBJ1-4; the table gives TRBD1 as D, unverified against the DNA. TRBV21-1 is shown as a pseudogene. This CDR3 region has 15 residues. The CDR3 region has the DNA TGTGCCAGCAGCAAAGCAGGGGGCGCGAATGAAAAACTGTTTTTT. Amino acids: CASSKAGGANEKLFF.

CDR3 DNA: TGTGCCAGCAGTGCCCGACCGGACAGGACCGACTATGGCTACACCTTC. Its translation: CASSARPDRTDYGYTF. V usage is TRBV6-1 and J usage is TRBJ1-2; 7 positions agree with TRBD1. Germline assignment: CDR1 MNHNS and CDR2 SASEGT. The CDR3 extends over 16 amino acids. The ends lost 4 bases at V and 3 bases at J; junction bases unmatched: 11.